These 21 T cell receptor beta chains originate from one sample sequenced in a study of blood T cell repertoires in COVID-19. Here immunoSEQ multiplex PCR was the method, and the copy in TCRdb shows in-frame clones only, minus some. This sample has 60,000 to 85,000 clones, with about four fifths found just once. The sample taken for sequencing was peripheral blood. These receptors originate from a woman aged 60-75 years with acute or convalescent COVID-19.

The chain employs TRBV30 and TRBJ1-6, with 8 bases fitting TRBD1. CDR1 and CDR2 from the germline V gene are GTSNPN and SVGIG (reference sequence). This CDR3 spans 16 amino acids. Unmatched junction bases numbered 8, after V lost 0 bases and J lost 7 bases. CDR3 DNA sequence: TGTGCCTGGAGTGTAGGGCAGGGGGCTGGGAATTCACCCCTCCACTTT. Translating it yields CAWSVGQGAGNSPLHF.

This sequence joins TRBV11-2 and TRBJ1-1, with D unclear. With 5 bases removed from V and 0 bases from J, the gap between germline ends came to 10 bases. This CDR3 is built from 14 residues. The germline gives CDR1 SGHAT, CDR2 FQNNGV. Here the CDR3 reads CASSLVSMNTEAFF. Written as DNA, the CDR3 is TGTGCCAGCAGCCTTGTGAGCATGAACACTGAAGCTTTCTTT.

The V gene is TRBV4-2, the J gene TRBJ2-1; tentative D call: TRBD2 (5 bases). The CDR3 is 12 amino acids. Trimming took off 2 bases at V and 8 bases at J, with 7 bases between the two ends. Per germline, CDR1 LGHNA and CDR2 YNFKEQ. The CDR3 is CASSQTGDEQFF. CDR3 nucleotides: TGTGCCAGCAGCCAAACCGGGGATGAGCAGTTCTTC.

This sequence joins TRBV7-2 and TRBJ2-7; D is perhaps TRBD2 (5 bases). Looked up from germline, CDR1 is SGHTA and CDR2 is FQGNSA. The CDR3 has 12 residues. Trimming left V 5 bases short and J 7 bases short, with 12 bases between. CDR3 in amino acids: CASSPSLWEQYF. As DNA, the CDR3 is TGTGCCAGCAGCCCTAGCCTTTGGGAGCAGTACTTC.

The chain recombines TRBV18 with TRBJ2-1; 8 bases agree with TRBD1. J lost 5 bases, V lost 4 bases, and 4 bases had no gene match. CDR1 and CDR2 (germline): KGHSH, LQKENI. The CDR3 runs to 14 residues. This chain's CDR3 is CASSLSGQDNEQFF. CDR3 bases: TGTGCCAGCTCACTCTCGGGACAGGACAATGAGCAGTTCTTC.

The rearrangement uses TRBV2 and TRBJ2-5; TRBD2 aligns across 11 bases. V was pared by 2 bases and J by 4 bases, with 9 bases of the junction left unmatched. Germline CDR1 reads SNHLY; CDR2 reads FYNNEI. The CDR3 runs 17 residues. CDR3 nucleotides: TGTGCCAGCAGTGAAAGTCCCGGTCTAGCGGGGGGAGAGACCCAGTACTTC. Amino acid sequence: CASSESPGLAGGETQYF.

The V and J genes are TRBV4-2 and TRBJ2-7; maybe TRBD1 (6 bases). Germline loops: CDR1 LGHNA, CDR2 YNFKEQ. This CDR3 is built from 15 residues. Deletions cut 2 bases from V and 6 bases from J, with 17 bases between. CDR3 nucleotide sequence: TGTGCCAGCAGCCAATCCTTAGGGGGTTGGTCCGAGCAGTACTTC. It encodes CASSQSLGGWSEQYF.

CDR3 bases: TGTGCCAGCAGTCCAGGGCACTCTGGAAACACCATATATTTT. It specifies CASSPGHSGNTIYF. The V and J genes are TRBV27 and TRBJ1-3, with D possibly TRBD1 on 5 matching bases. Germline V gene data show CDR1 as MNHEY and CDR2 as SMNVEV (reference sequence). V shed 5 bases and J shed 0 bases, with 8 bases lying between them. The CDR3 runs to 14 residues.

This clone was found a few times. This sequence joins TRBV27 and TRBJ2-3, with a possible D match to TRBD1 (5 bases). The germline V and J ends were trimmed by 4 bases and 1 base, with 9 bases remaining between them. This CDR3 contains 14 residues. Looked up from germline, CDR1 is MNHEY and CDR2 is SMNVEV (reference sequence). CDR3 protein: CASSWEGGTDTQYF. CDR3 coding DNA: TGTGCCAGCAGTTGGGAAGGGGGCACAGATACGCAGTATTTT.

V gene TRBV6-5 combines with J gene TRBJ2-3, with TRBD2 matching 11 bases. Looked up from germline, CDR1 is MNHEY and CDR2 is SVGAGI. V trimming: 4 bases; J trimming: 2 bases; junction bases outside the gene matches: 5. The CDR3 is 16 residues long. The DNA of the CDR3 is TGTGCCAGCAGTTTTCGGACTAGCGGGTACACAGATACGCAGTATTTT. This translates into CASSFRTSGYTDTQYF.

The count of this clone is one. The J gene is TRBJ1-2, the V gene TRBV4-1; no definite D call. The CDR3 totals 14 residues. V was trimmed by 0 bases and J by 8 bases, leaving 13 bases between them. CDR1 is MGHRA, CDR2 YSYEKL, per germline. The CDR3 protein is CASSQDFPFGGYTF. In nucleotides, the CDR3 is TGCGCCAGCAGCCAAGATTTTCCCTTCGGGGGCTACACCTTC.

This sequence joins TRBV7-9 and TRBJ1-1; 7 bases align to TRBD1. With 5 bases clipped from V and 4 bases from J, the junction kept 7 bases outside the gene matches. This CDR3 has 14 amino acids. Germline V gives CDR1 SEHNR, CDR2 FQNEAQ (reference sequence). CDR3 sequence: CASSSQTGPTEAFF. The CDR3 coding sequence is TGTGCCAGCAGCAGCCAGACAGGGCCCACTGAAGCTTTCTTT.

V usage is TRBV20-1 and J usage is TRBJ1-1; D gene ambiguous. The CDR3 sequence is 11 residues long. V dropped 0 bases and J dropped 10 bases, with 9 bases sitting between them. Germline assignment: CDR1 DFQATT and CDR2 SNEGSKA (reference sequence). The CDR3, as DNA: TGCAGTGCTAGAGATGAACCCAGAGCTTTCTTT. It translates to CSARDEPRAFF.

V and J are TRBV4-3 and TRBJ1-2; 8 bases align to TRBD1. This CDR3 is built from 17 residues. From germline, CDR1 is LGHNA and CDR2 YSLEER. The V and J ends lost 2 bases and 8 bases, in that order; junction bases with no gene match: 16. The CDR3 loop reads CASSQQAEGDRTLGYTF. The CDR3 DNA reads TGCGCCAGCAGCCAACAAGCTGAGGGGGACAGGACCTTAGGCTACACCTTC.

The chain joins TRBV29-1 to TRBJ1-2; 7 bases map to TRBD1. Trimming at V came to 6 bases and at J to 8 bases, leaving 6 bases not matched to a gene. Germline CDR1 is SQVTM and CDR2 is ANQGSEA. The length of the CDR3 is 11 residues. The CDR3 DNA sequence: TGCAGCGTCCAGGGGGTGCGGGGCTACACCTTC. It is translated as CSVQGVRGYTF.

V gene TRBV7-2 combines with J gene TRBJ2-5; D possibly corresponds to TRBD2 (5 bases). V was cut by 4 bases and J by 2 bases, with 11 bases left in between. Germline lookup yields CDR1 SGHTA and CDR2 FQGNSA. The CDR3 contains 14 residues. CDR3 residues: CASSSTRDQETQYF. The CDR3 nucleotides are TGTGCCAGCAGCTCAACTAGAGATCAAGAGACCCAGTACTTC.

The rearrangement joins TRBV7-9 to TRBJ2-7, with 7 bases matching TRBD1. The CDR3 extends over 14 amino acids. The V gene's germline CDR1 is SEHNR and CDR2 FQNEAQ (reference sequence). The V and J ends lost 5 bases and 2 bases, in that order; junction bases with no gene match: 6. In nucleotides, the CDR3 is TGTGCCAGCAGCCGCACTCAGGGGGCCTACGAGCAGTACTTC. This translates into CASSRTQGAYEQYF.

The chain employs TRBV6-5 and TRBJ2-5; D perhaps matches TRBD2 (6 bases). V was shortened by 7 bases and J by 9 bases, with 18 bases between the two germline ends. The CDR3 is 13 amino acids. CDR1 MNHEY and CDR2 SVGAGI come from the germline V gene. CDR3 nucleotides: TGTGCCAGCACCACCGGGGGTCCCATGCCCCAGTACTTC. It specifies CASTTGGPMPQYF.

The chain is built from TRBV4-1 and TRBJ1-3, with D unclear. The CDR3 is 15 amino acids. The V end was cut by 4 bases, the J end by 4 bases, with 14 bases between. Germline CDR1 is MGHRA and CDR2 is YSYEKL. For the CDR3, the DNA is TGCGCCAGCAGCCTCCGGGAGGACTTCGGAAACACCATATATTTT. Encoded protein: CASSLREDFGNTIYF.

The chain carries TRBV5-1 and TRBJ2-5; D unclear. Trimming left V 7 bases short and J 3 bases short, with 16 bases between. The CDR3 is 14 residues long. Germline-derived CDR1 and CDR2 are SGHRS and YFSETQ. The CDR3 DNA is TGCGCCAGCTCCCGGCGCTCCGGAGAAGAGACCCAGTACTTC. This gives the protein CASSRRSGEETQYF.

The gene calls are TRBV4-3 and TRBJ2-1, with D possibly being TRBD1 (6 bases). The CDR3 extends over 15 amino acids. Germline CDR1 reads LGHNA; CDR2 reads YSLEER. The V end was cut by 0 bases, the J end by 1 base, with 7 bases between. DNA of the CDR3: TGCGCCAGCAGCCAAGATAGGGGGTCCTACAATGAGCAGTTCTTC. It is translated as CASSQDRGSYNEQFF.